Only a few counts were recorded for the clone carrying this TCR beta chain. This sample was taken from a study of T cell repertoires in cytomegalovirus infection. About the research overall: Through public TCR beta signatures, both CMV infection and matching HLA type were indicated.

In TCRdb, the reads were re-called with MiXCR into one record per CDR3 protein. In the table there are 740,000 or so distinct CDR3 sequences, less than 40% of which are singletons. The CDR3 length is 14 residues. Germline assignment: CDR1 SEHNR and CDR2 FQNEAQ (reference sequence). V was cut by 1 base and J by 2 bases, with 7 bases left in between. The clonotype comes from a human donor in good health (CMV status not recorded). Some clones in this sample may be carry-over from other donors' samples. Source material: PBMCs. The chain employs TRBV7-9 and TRBJ2-3; no firm D call. The CDR3 is CASSLGTATDTQYF. The CDR3 nucleotides read TGTGCCAGCAGCTTAGGGACGGCCACAGATACGCAGTATTTT.